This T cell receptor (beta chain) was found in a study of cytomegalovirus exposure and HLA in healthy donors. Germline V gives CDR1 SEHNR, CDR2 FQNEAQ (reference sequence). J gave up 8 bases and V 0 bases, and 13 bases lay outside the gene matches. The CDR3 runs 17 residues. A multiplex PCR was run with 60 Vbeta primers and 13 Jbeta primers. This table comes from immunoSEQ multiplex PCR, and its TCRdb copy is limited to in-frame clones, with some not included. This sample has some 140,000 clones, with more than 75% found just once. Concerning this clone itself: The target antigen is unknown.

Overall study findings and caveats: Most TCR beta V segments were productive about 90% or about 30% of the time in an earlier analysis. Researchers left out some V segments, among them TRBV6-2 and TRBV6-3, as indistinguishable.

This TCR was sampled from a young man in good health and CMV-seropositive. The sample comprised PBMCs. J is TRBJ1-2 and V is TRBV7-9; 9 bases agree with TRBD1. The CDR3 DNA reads TGTGCCAGCAGCTTAGCAGTTTTGGGACAGGGCCCGGAGGGCTACACCTTC. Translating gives CASSLAVLGQGPEGYTF.